The clone carrying this T cell receptor (beta chain) was detected ten times or more. This specimen comes from a study of human T cells and chemical hapten exposure. The time point here: pre-sensitization, week 0. Treatment noted: therapeutic diphenylcyclopropenone sensitization with weekly scalp DPC. TCRdb reprocessed the RACE reads via MiXCR and lists one record per CDR3 protein. The sample has 240,000 or so distinct CDR3 sequences, about 8.6% seen once. Trimming took off 6 bases at V and 6 bases at J, with 21 bases between the two ends. Germline V gene sequence: CDR1 SQVTM, CDR2 ANQGSEA. CDR3 length equals 14 residues.

The sequence was collected from a woman aged 40 to 50 with alopecia areata. Some clones in this sample may be carry-over from other donors' samples. This chain connects TRBV29-1 to TRBJ2-7, with D possibly being TRBD2 (6 bases). The input for sequencing was whole blood, taken in connection with sensitization to the hapten diphenylcyclopropenone (DPC). The CDR3 nucleotides are TGCAGCGTGGGAGGCGGGACGGGTGGAACCGAGCAGTACTTC. Protein sequence: CSVGGGTGGTEQYF.